Given below is one TCR beta chain in context. Data came from immunoSEQ multiplex PCR; TCRdb stores just in-frame clones and leaves some out. Among around 77,000 clones listed, just under 95% were seen once. The germline V gene has CDR1 SGHRS and CDR2 YFSETQ. The CDR3 extends over 14 amino acids. V shed 4 bases and J 8 bases; nucleotides not matched to a gene: 4. The sample originates from a study of technical replicates of blood from a few donors. The chain employs TRBV5-1 and TRBJ2-1; 12 nucleotides align to TRBD2. The sequence was collected from a human donor in good health. The sample taken for sequencing was T cells isolated from PBMCs. As DNA, the CDR3 is TGCGCCAGCAGCCAAAGACTAGCGGGAGATGAGCAGTTCTTC. It encodes CASSQRLAGDEQFF.